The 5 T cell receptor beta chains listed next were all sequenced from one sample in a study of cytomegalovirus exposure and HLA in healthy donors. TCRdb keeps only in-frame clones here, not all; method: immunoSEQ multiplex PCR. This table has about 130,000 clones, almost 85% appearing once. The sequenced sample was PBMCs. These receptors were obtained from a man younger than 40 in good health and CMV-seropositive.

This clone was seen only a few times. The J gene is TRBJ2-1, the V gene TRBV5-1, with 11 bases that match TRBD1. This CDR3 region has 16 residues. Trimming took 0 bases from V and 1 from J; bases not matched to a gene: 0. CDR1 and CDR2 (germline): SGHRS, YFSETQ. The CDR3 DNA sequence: TGCGCCAGCAGCTTGGGGGACAGGGGGTCCTACAATGAGCAGTTCTTC. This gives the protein CASSLGDRGSYNEQFF.

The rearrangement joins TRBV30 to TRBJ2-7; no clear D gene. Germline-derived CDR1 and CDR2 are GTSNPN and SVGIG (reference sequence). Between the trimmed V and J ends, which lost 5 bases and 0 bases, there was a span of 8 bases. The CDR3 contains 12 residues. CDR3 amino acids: CAWSMSSYEQYF. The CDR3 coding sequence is TGTGCCTGGTCGATGAGCTCCTACGAGCAGTACTTC.

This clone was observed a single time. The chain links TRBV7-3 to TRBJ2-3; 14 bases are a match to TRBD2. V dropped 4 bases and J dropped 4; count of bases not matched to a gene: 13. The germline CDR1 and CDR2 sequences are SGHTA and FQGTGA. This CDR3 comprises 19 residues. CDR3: CASSSGHRLAGGQADTQYF. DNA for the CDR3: TGTGCCAGCAGCTCCGGACACAGACTAGCGGGGGGGCAAGCAGATACGCAGTATTTT.

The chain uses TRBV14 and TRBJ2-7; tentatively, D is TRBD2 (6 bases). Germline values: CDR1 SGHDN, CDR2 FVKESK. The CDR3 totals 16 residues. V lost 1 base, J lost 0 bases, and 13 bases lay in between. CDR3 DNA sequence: TGTGCCAGCAGCCAAGGGATAGCGGTGAGCTCCTACGAGCAGTACTTC. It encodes CASSQGIAVSSYEQYF.

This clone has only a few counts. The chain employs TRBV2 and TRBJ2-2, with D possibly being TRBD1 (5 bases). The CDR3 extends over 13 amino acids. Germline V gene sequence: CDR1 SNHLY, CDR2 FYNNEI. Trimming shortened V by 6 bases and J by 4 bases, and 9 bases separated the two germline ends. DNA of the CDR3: TGTGCCAGCAGAACAGGTGGCACCGGGGAGCTGTTTTTT. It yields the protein CASRTGGTGELFF.